What follows describes a single TCR beta chain. Time point specified: pre-treatment baseline. Between the trimmed V and J ends, which lost 0 bases and 3 bases, there was a span of 12 bases. This CDR3 comprises 15 residues. Germline assignment: CDR1 SGHRS and CDR2 YFSETQ. This record comes from a study of blood T cell dynamics during melanoma immunotherapy. The method was immunoSEQ multiplex PCR; TCRdb's version includes in-frame clones alone and lacks a portion of them. The sample yields 15,000 to 20,000 clones, roughly nine tenths seen once. The sequence was collected from a human donor with melanoma. This specimen was blood, taken from a patient treated with checkpoint blockade. V and J are TRBV5-1 and TRBJ1-2; D gene uncertain. Here the CDR3 reads CASSLGSGLDYGYTF. The CDR3 DNA follows: TGCGCCAGCAGCTTGGGAAGTGGGCTTGACTATGGCTACACCTTC.